This TCR beta chain originates from a study of blood T cell repertoires in COVID-19. Between the trimmed V and J ends, which lost 4 bases and 7 bases, there was a span of 15 bases. CDR1 is SNHLY and CDR2 is FYNNEI in the germline V gene. The CDR3 contains 14 residues. Sequencing used immunoSEQ multiplex PCR; TCRdb keeps in-frame clones, though not all of them. The sample includes 200,000 to 300,000 clones, over 70% seen only once; the top ten take about 1.6%. This sequence originates from a woman in her 40s who had recovered from COVID-19. The chain has TRBV2 and TRBJ2-3; D perhaps matches TRBD1 (6 bases). The sample was peripheral blood. The CDR3 spells CASSGGPQPNTQYF. CDR3 DNA sequence: TGTGCCAGCAGTGGGGGGCCCCAGCCCAATACGCAGTATTTT.